This T cell receptor beta chain was sequenced for a study of T cell responses to AZD1222 COVID-19 vaccine. Study background: Second doses that came at about 4 or about 12 weeks were put together. Regarding the study as a whole: Spike-specific TCRs gained breadth and depth after people received two AZD1222 doses. The span of vaccine-associated CD4 TCRs extended across spike, with dominance at 160-218 and 743-854. The donor cohort was predominantly white British with a female majority, and clonal diversity may have been underestimated.

Some clones are missing from TCRdb's copy, which holds only in-frame ones; the method was immunoSEQ multiplex PCR. The sample holds over 45,000 clones; 70% to 90% are singletons and the top ten take 3.5% to 4%. A single count supports this clone. Antigen specificity is unknown. Between the trimmed V and J ends, which lost 5 bases and 1 base, there was a span of 6 bases. CDR3 size: 13 residues. The sequence came from an adult in good health. V usage is TRBV12-3 or TRBV12-4 and J usage is TRBJ1-3; D is undetermined. The specimen was peripheral blood, collected on day 0 of AZD1222 vaccination. The CDR3 reads CASSINSGNTIYF. The CDR3 coding sequence is TGTGCCAGCAGTATAAATTCTGGAAACACCATATATTTT.